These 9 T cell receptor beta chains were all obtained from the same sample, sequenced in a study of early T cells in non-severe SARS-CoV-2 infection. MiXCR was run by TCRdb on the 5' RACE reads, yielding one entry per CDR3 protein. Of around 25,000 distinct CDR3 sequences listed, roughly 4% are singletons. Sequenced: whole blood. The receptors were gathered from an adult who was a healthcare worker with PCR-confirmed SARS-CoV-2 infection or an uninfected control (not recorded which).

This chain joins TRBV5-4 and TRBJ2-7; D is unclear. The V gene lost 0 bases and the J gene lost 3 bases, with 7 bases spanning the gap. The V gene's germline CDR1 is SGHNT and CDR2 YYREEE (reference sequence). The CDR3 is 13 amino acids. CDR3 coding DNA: TGTGCCAGCAGCTTGGCCGGAGTCTACGAGCAGTACTTC. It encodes CASSLAGVYEQYF.

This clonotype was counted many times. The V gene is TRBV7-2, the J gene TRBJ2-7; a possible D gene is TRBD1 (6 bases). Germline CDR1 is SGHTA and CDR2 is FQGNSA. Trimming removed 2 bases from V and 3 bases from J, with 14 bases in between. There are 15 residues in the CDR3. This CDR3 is CASSLLAGENYEQYF. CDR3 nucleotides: TGTGCCAGCAGCTTATTGGCAGGGGAAAACTACGAGCAGTACTTC.

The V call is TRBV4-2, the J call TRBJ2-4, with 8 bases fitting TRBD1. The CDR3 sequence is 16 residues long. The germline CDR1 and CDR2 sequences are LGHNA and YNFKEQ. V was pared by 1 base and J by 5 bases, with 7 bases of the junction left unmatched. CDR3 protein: CASSQADRALQNIQYF. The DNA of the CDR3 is TGTGCCAGCAGCCAAGCGGACAGGGCCCTACAAAACATTCAGTACTTC.

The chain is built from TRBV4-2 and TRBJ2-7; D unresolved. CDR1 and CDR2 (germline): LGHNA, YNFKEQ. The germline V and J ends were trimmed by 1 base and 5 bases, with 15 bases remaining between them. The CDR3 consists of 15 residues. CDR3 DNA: TGTGCCAGCAGCCAAGGAGGCCGAGGCCAGGACGAGCAGTACTTC. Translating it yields CASSQGGRGQDEQYF.

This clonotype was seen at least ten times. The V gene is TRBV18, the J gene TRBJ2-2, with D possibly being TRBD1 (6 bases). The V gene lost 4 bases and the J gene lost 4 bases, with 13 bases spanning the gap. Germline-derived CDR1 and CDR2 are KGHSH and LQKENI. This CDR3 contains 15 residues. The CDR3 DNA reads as TGTGCCAGCTCACTACAGGGTCGTGGCACCGGGGAGCTGTTTTTT. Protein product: CASSLQGRGTGELFF.

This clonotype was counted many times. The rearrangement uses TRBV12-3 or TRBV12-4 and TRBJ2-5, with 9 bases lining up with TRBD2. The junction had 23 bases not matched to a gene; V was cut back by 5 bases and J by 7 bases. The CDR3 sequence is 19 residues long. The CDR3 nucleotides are TGTGCCAGCAGTGCCACCTCGCGCGGGAGGGCGTCCCCCGCAGGGACCCAGTACTTC. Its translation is CASSATSRGRASPAGTQYF.

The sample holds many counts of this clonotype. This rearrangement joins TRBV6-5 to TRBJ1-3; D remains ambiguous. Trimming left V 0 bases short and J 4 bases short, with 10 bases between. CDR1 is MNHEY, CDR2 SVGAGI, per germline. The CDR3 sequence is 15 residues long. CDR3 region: CASSYSFTAGNTIYF. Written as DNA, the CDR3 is TGTGCCAGCAGTTACTCCTTCACGGCCGGAAACACCATATATTTT.

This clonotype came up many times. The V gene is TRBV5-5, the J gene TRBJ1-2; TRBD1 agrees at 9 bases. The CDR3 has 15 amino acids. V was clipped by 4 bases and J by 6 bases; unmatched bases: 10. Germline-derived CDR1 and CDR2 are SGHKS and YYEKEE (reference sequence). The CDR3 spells CASSLEGQGIDGYTF. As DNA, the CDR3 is TGTGCCAGCAGCCTGGAAGGACAGGGGATAGATGGCTACACCTTC.

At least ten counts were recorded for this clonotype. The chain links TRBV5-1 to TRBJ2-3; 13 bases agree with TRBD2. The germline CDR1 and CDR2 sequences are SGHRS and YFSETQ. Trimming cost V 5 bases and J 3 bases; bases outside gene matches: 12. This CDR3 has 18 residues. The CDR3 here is CASRFGLAGEPRTDTQYF. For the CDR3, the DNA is TGCGCCAGCAGATTCGGACTAGCGGGAGAGCCTAGGACAGATACGCAGTATTTT. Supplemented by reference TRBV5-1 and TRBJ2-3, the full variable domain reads KAGVTQTPRYLIKTRGQQVTLSCSPISGHRSVSWYQQTPGQGLQFLFEYFSETQRNKGNFPGRFSGRQFSNSRSEMNVSTLELGDSALYLCASRFGLAGEPRTDTQYFGPGTRLTVL.